This TCR beta chain originates from a study of T cell repertoires in cytomegalovirus infection. The wider study: Public signatures in TCR beta pointed to CMV infection and matching HLA type. Points from the study as a whole: HLA-C-restricted TCR beta clonotypes specific for CMV led the ex vivo response.

Each CDR3 protein gets one entry after TCRdb re-called the reads with MiXCR. The sample holds 200,000 to 300,000 distinct CDR3 sequences, approximately 13% seen once. A note on this clonotype: Its antigen is currently unknown.

The germline V gene has CDR1 SQVTM and CDR2 ANQGSEA. Germline trimming cut 8 bases from V and 2 bases from J; bases unmatched to any gene: 15. The CDR3 totals 16 residues. This TCR derives from a human donor in good health (CMV status not recorded). Some clones in this sample may be carry-over from other donors' samples. The chain uses TRBV29-1 and TRBJ2-3; 8 bases align to TRBD2. Sequencing input: PBMCs. Here the CDR3 DNA reads TGCAGCTCTCTAAGCGGGAGTACCAGGACCACAGATACGCAGTATTTT. It codes for CSSLSGSTRTTDTQYF.